The rows below give T cell receptor beta chains drawn from one sample of a study of blood T cell repertoires in COVID-19. Profiled with immunoSEQ multiplex PCR; TCRdb holds only in-frame clones, not every one. The sample lists some 380,000 clones; roughly four fifths were seen once. The sample comprised peripheral blood. The receptor set was obtained from a human donor with acute or convalescent COVID-19. The donor label of this sample is uncertain. Each CDR3 is given with its conserved first and last residue. D genes are given only for firm matches. Some rows have no size entry. The others give once, few or many, or a class for an expanded clone.

abundance	v_gene	j_gene	d_gene	CDR3aa	CDR3nt
-	TRBV7-9	TRBJ1-2	-	CASSGRANYYGYTF	TGTGCCAGCAGCGGCAGGGCGAACTACTATGGCTACACCTTC
few	TRBV19	TRBJ1-1	TRBD1	CASSISRDRATEAFF	TGTGCCAGTAGTATTTCCCGGGACAGAGCCACTGAAGCTTTCTTT
-	TRBV6-1	TRBJ2-1	TRBD2	CASSEVVAGGPRAEQFF	TGTGCCAGCAGTGAAGTGGTAGCGGGGGGTCCTCGGGCTGAGCAGTTCTTC
-	TRBV13	TRBJ2-1	-	CASRIATGDGHEQFF	TGTGCCTCCAGAATCGCGACGGGAGATGGGCATGAGCAGTTCTTC
-	TRBV27	TRBJ2-2	-	CASSLSRGSPNTGELFF	TGTGCCAGCAGTTTATCACGGGGATCCCCGAACACCGGGGAGCTGTTTTTT
-	TRBV6-5	TRBJ2-7	TRBD2	CASSYGSSGRIVEQYF	TGTGCCAGCAGTTACGGTTCTAGCGGGAGAATTGTTGAGCAGTACTTC
-	TRBV7-9	TRBJ1-4	TRBD1	CASSGQGILANEKLFF	TGTGCCAGCAGCGGACAGGGAATCTTGGCTAATGAAAAACTGTTTTTT
once	TRBV4-2	TRBJ1-2	-	CASSQGGGYTF	TGTGCCAGCAGCCAAGGAGGCGGCTACACCTTC
-	TRBV2	TRBJ1-2	-	CASIPGREGDYGYTF	TGTGCCAGCATCCCGGGGAGGGAGGGTGACTATGGCTACACCTTC
-	TRBV7-2	TRBJ2-1	TRBD2	CASSFTGTSGYNEQFF	TGTGCCAGCAGCTTTACCGGGACTAGCGGGTACAATGAGCAGTTCTTC
-	TRBV5-1	TRBJ2-3	TRBD2	CASSLRASGSYRADTQYF	TGCGCCAGCAGCTTGCGGGCTAGCGGGAGTTACCGAGCAGATACGCAGTATTTT
once	TRBV4-2	TRBJ1-5	TRBD1	CASSQGTGDSNQPQHF	TGTGCCAGCAGCCAAGGGACAGGGGATAGCAATCAGCCCCAGCATTTT
-	TRBV27	TRBJ2-3	TRBD1	CASSLYQLGQRAQYF	TGTGCCAGCAGTTTATATCAACTGGGACAGAGGGCGCAGTATTTT
-	TRBV11-2	TRBJ2-7	-	CASSLDGFGQPSF	TGTGCCAGCAGCTTAGATGGGTTTGGGCAGCCGAGCTTC
-	TRBV28	TRBJ1-2	-	CASSLLGGSWGYTF	TGTGCCAGCAGTTTATTGGGGGGATCGTGGGGCTACACCTTC
-	TRBV5-8	TRBJ2-1	-	CASSTGFYSYNEQFF	TGTGCCAGCAGCACAGGGTTTTACTCCTACAATGAGCAGTTCTTC